This T cell receptor (beta chain) was captured by sequencing in a study of blood T cells in healthy people across ages. Notes on the study in general: As age increased, TCR beta diversity per million T cells fell in a roughly linear fashion.

About this clonotype itself: Antigen: not known.

A sample-barcoded 5' primer and a J-beta primer mix were used in a second PCR of roughly 7 to 12 cycles. TCRdb ran MiXCR on the 5' RACE reads and lists one entry per CDR3 protein. The repertoire holds approximately 900,000 distinct CDR3 sequences, with under 35% as singletons. This CDR3 is 16 amino acids long. Germline V gene data show CDR1 as SGHRS and CDR2 as YFSETQ. The V and J ends lost 4 bases and 0 bases, in that order; junction bases with no gene match: 8. In addition, the sample was reused for a study of T cells of mothers and their children.

This TCR derives from a woman in her 40s in good health. V gene TRBV5-1 combines with J gene TRBJ2-3; 7 bases align to TRBD1. Sequenced input: blood. For the CDR3, the DNA is TGCGCCAGCAGCCTGACAGGGAATCCTAGCACAGATACGCAGTATTTT. It specifies CASSLTGNPSTDTQYF. Supplemented by reference TRBV5-1 and TRBJ2-3, the full variable domain reads KAGVTQTPRYLIKTRGQQVTLSCSPISGHRSVSWYQQTPGQGLQFLFEYFSETQRNKGNFPGRFSGRQFSNSRSEMNVSTLELGDSALYLCASSLTGNPSTDTQYFGPGTRLTVL.